Below are 5 T cell receptor beta chains sequenced from a single sample in a study of blood T cells in healthy people across ages. A sample-barcoded 5' primer and a J-beta primer mix were used in a second PCR of about 6 to 12 cycles. Via MiXCR, TCRdb re-called the 5' RACE reads, giving one row per CDR3 protein. The repertoire holds approximately 1.5 million distinct CDR3 sequences, with around 35% as singletons. The sample taken for sequencing was blood. Receptors were obtained from a woman in her twenties or thirties in good health.

The rearrangement links TRBV12-3 or TRBV12-4 to TRBJ1-5; D remains ambiguous. The germline V and J ends were trimmed by 4 bases and 6 bases, with 10 bases remaining between them. The CDR3 length is 13 residues. The CDR3 DNA sequence: TGTGCCAGCAGTTCAACCGAGGGTCAGCCCCAGCATTTT. Translation gives CASSSTEGQPQHF.

This sequence joins TRBV20-1 and TRBJ2-5; TRBD2 agrees at 10 bases. The ends lost 3 bases at V and 5 bases at J; junction bases unmatched: 9. The CDR3 has 15 residues. CDR1 and CDR2 from the germline V gene are DFQATT and SNEGSKA (reference sequence). The CDR3 spells CSARTLAGEGETQYF. The CDR3 DNA reads as TGCAGTGCTAGGACCCTAGCGGGAGAGGGGGAGACCCAGTACTTC.

The chain joins TRBV5-5 to TRBJ1-2, with D possibly being TRBD1 (6 bases). Germline V gene data show CDR1 as SGHKS and CDR2 as YYEKEE (reference sequence). This CDR3 is 14 amino acids long. The V end lost 3 bases, the J end lost 5 bases, and 14 bases lay between the germline ends. This CDR3 reads CASSSPGGRYGYTF. The CDR3 nucleotides are TGTGCCAGCAGCTCCCCTGGGGGCAGGTATGGCTACACCTTC. The variable domain in full, with the rest retrieved from reference TRBV5-5 and TRBJ1-2, is DAGVTQSPTHLIKTRGQQVTLRCSPISGHKSVSWYQQVLGQGPQFIFQYYEKEERGRGNFPDRFSARQFPNYSSELNVNALLLGDSALYLCASSSPGGRYGYTFGSGTRLTVV.

This clonotype was found once. The genes are TRBV25-1 and TRBJ2-1; either TRBD1 or TRBD2 may fit D (5 bases each). Germline V gene lookup returns CDR1 MGHDK and CDR2 SYGVNS. V was cut by 4 bases and J by 4 bases, with 17 bases left in between. The CDR3 sequence is 16 residues long. This CDR3 reads CASSARHKGPYNEQFF. The CDR3 nucleotides are TGTGCCAGCAGTGCCCGACACAAGGGACCTTACAATGAGCAGTTCTTC.

The V and J genes are TRBV7-2 and TRBJ2-1; no definite D call. V shed 2 bases and J shed 10 bases, with 9 bases lying between them. The germline CDR1 and CDR2 sequences are SGHTA and FQGNSA. CDR3 length equals 12 residues. CDR3 DNA sequence: TGTGCCAGCAGCTTAATTCCTTGGGAGCAGTTCTTC. Residues: CASSLIPWEQFF.